These 27 T cell receptor beta chains share one sample of origin, sequenced in a study of OX40 agonist ivuxolimab in advanced cancers. The repertoire was sequenced with immunoSEQ multiplex PCR; TCRdb's copy has only in-frame clones and lacks some. The sample holds tens of thousands of clones, around 90% seen once. Here the sequenced sample was CD4+ or CD8+ T cells sorted from blood, taken in a trial of the OX40 agonist ivuxolimab. The receptors originated from an adult with an advanced solid tumor such as melanoma, head and neck, liver or kidney cancer.

The CDR3 DNA sequence: TGTGCCAGCAGTTACTCGATTCGGGGCCCCTACAATGAGCAGTTCTTC. Translation: CASSYSIRGPYNEQFF. The V and J genes are TRBV6-5 and TRBJ2-1; the D call may be TRBD1 or TRBD2 (5 bases each). The CDR3 spans 16 residues. Germline CDR1 is MNHEY and CDR2 is SVGAGI. Trimming pared 0 bases from V and 2 bases from J, leaving 11 bases between.

This chain links TRBV19 with TRBJ2-1; the D gene is possibly TRBD2 (5 bases). The CDR3 sequence is 14 residues long. With 10 bases removed from V and 3 bases from J, the gap between germline ends came to 16 bases. The germline V gene encodes CDR1 LNHDA and CDR2 SQIVND (reference sequence). Written as DNA, the CDR3 is TGTGCCACCAAGGAGGTTGGATTCTACAATGAGCAGTTCTTC. Its translation is CATKEVGFYNEQFF.

This clone was picked up one time. V and J are TRBV23-1 and TRBJ2-3; 8 nucleotides align to TRBD2. TRBV23-1 has ORF status, its function being uncertain. The CDR3 consists of 14 residues. V shed 8 bases and J 4 bases; nucleotides not matched to a gene: 8. The CDR3 bases are TGCGCCAGCCTCATCACTAGCGGTTCAGATACGCAGTATTTT. Translated: CASLITSGSDTQYF.

V and J are TRBV5-1 and TRBJ2-7, with D maybe TRBD1 (6 bases). CDR1 is SGHRS and CDR2 is YFSETQ in the germline V gene. Trimming took off 1 base at V and 1 base at J, with 18 bases between the two ends. The CDR3 is 17 amino acids. The CDR3 spells CASSLIGSWTASYEQYF. The CDR3 DNA reads as TGCGCCAGCAGCTTGATAGGGTCATGGACAGCTTCCTACGAGCAGTACTTC.

The chain uses TRBV9 and TRBJ2-2; D remains ambiguous. V lost 5 bases to trimming and J lost 4 bases, with 6 bases between them. Germline assignment: CDR1 SGDLS and CDR2 YYNGEE. CDR3 size: 12 residues. DNA of the CDR3: TGTGCCAGCAGAGGGTTCACCGGGGAGCTGTTTTTT. This encodes CASRGFTGELFF.

This clone showed up just a few times. The rearrangement links TRBV29-1 to TRBJ1-1; D is uncertain. V was cut by 4 bases and J by 6 bases, with 9 bases left in between. The CDR3 extends over 11 amino acids. Germline V gene data show CDR1 as SQVTM and CDR2 as ANQGSEA. The CDR3 loop reads CSVVRASEAFF. In DNA, the CDR3 is TGCAGCGTTGTTAGGGCCTCTGAAGCTTTCTTT. Based on the CDR3 plus reference TRBV29-1 and TRBJ1-1, the full variable domain is SAVISQKPSRDICQRGTSLTIQCQVDSQVTMMFWYRQQPGQSLTLIATANQGSEATYESGFVIDKFPISRPNLTFSTLTVSNMSPEDSSIYLCSVVRASEAFFGQGTRLTVV.

The chain uses TRBV29-1 and TRBJ2-2; the D is unclear. Trimming left V 8 bases short and J 7 bases short, with 17 bases between. This CDR3 has 13 residues. Germline V gene lookup returns CDR1 SQVTM and CDR2 ANQGSEA. The CDR3 DNA reads as TGCAGCTCCCTAGAGGCCTGGGGCGGGGAGCTGTTTTTT. Protein product: CSSLEAWGGELFF.

The V and J genes are TRBV18 and TRBJ2-1; the D is unclear. The germline V and J ends were trimmed by 1 base and 7 bases, with 5 bases remaining between them. The germline V gene has CDR1 KGHSH and CDR2 LQKENI. The length of the CDR3 is 12 residues. DNA of the CDR3: TGTGCCAGCTCACCACTTAGGAATGAGCAGTTCTTC. Encoded protein: CASSPLRNEQFF.

Only one count was recorded for this clone. This chain uses TRBV29-1 with TRBJ2-3; 8 bases fit TRBD2. The junction had 11 bases not matched to a gene; V was cut back by 4 bases and J by 11 bases. There are 13 residues in the CDR3. CDR1 is SQVTM, CDR2 ANQGSEA, per germline. The CDR3 DNA reads as TGCAGCGTTGTTCGGCAAGGGGCGGGGGGGCAGTATTTT. Translating it yields CSVVRQGAGGQYF.

The chain has TRBV19 and TRBJ2-7; TRBD2 might be the D (5 bases). The CDR3 covers 18 residues. Germline assignment: CDR1 LNHDA and CDR2 SQIVND (reference sequence). Trimming shortened V by 5 bases and J by 0 bases, and 23 bases separated the two germline ends. The CDR3 loop reads CASSSLRNSDVTSYEQYF. The CDR3 DNA is TGTGCCAGTAGTTCCCTGAGAAATAGCGACGTTACCTCCTACGAGCAGTACTTC.

The V gene is TRBV7-3, the J gene TRBJ1-5; D call uncertain. The CDR3 runs 13 residues. The V gene's germline CDR1 is SGHTA and CDR2 FQGTGA. V shed 2 bases and J shed 6 bases, with 8 bases lying between them. The CDR3 here is CASSLLGGQPQHF. The CDR3 DNA reads as TGTGCCAGCAGCTTACTCGGTGGTCAGCCCCAGCATTTT.

This clone was counted a few times. The chain uses TRBV30 and TRBJ1-1; 7 bases agree with TRBD1. Germline lookup yields CDR1 GTSNPN and CDR2 SVGIG (reference sequence). The CDR3 consists of 14 residues. V shed 1 base and J 1 base; nucleotides not matched to a gene: 3. In nucleotides, the CDR3 is TGTGCCTGGAGTGCCGGACAGGCGAACACTGAAGCTTTCTTT. Its translation is CAWSAGQANTEAFF.

This sequence joins TRBV28 and TRBJ2-7; D is perhaps TRBD1 (7 bases). This CDR3 is 14 amino acids long. The ends were cut back, 8 bases at V and 2 bases at J, with 16 bases in the middle. CDR1 is MDHEN, CDR2 SYDVKM, per germline. CDR3 DNA sequence: TGTGCCAGCCGCGGCGGGACAGAGACCTACGAGCAGTACTTC. Residues: CASRGGTETYEQYF. The whole variable domain, remainder taken from reference TRBV28 and TRBJ2-7, is DVKVTQSSRYLVKRTGEKVFLECVQDMDHENMFWYRQDPGLGLRLIYFSYDVKMKEKGDIPEGYSVSREKKERFSLILESASTNQTSMYLCASRGGTETYEQYFGPGTRLTVT.

This clone has just one count. V usage is TRBV29-1 and J usage is TRBJ2-7, with D possibly TRBD1 on 5 matching bases. The CDR3 covers 13 residues. The V end lost 3 bases, the J end lost 2 bases, and 11 bases lay between the germline ends. Germline V gene data show CDR1 as SQVTM and CDR2 as ANQGSEA. CDR3 protein: CSVEGLGTYEQYF. The CDR3 bases are TGCAGCGTTGAGGGGCTAGGGACCTACGAGCAGTACTTC.

This clone is judged medium-sized (0.01 to 0.1%). V usage is TRBV5-1 and J usage is TRBJ2-2; the match to TRBD1 covers 7 bases. CDR3 size: 16 residues. Germline V lookup: CDR1 SGHRS, CDR2 YFSETQ. V trimming: 0 bases; J trimming: 4 bases; junction bases outside the gene matches: 6. DNA of the CDR3: TGCGCCAGCAGCTTGGAGGGGGCTACGAGCACCGGGGAGCTGTTTTTT. It codes for CASSLEGATSTGELFF.

J is TRBJ2-7 and V is TRBV5-5; a weak D match, TRBD1 (6 bases). V gave up 4 bases and J gave up 2 bases, with 13 bases separating them. CDR1 and CDR2 from the germline V gene are SGHKS and YYEKEE (reference sequence). The CDR3 totals 14 residues. CDR3 nucleotide sequence: TGTGCCAGCAGCAGAGGGACACCTCCCTACGAGCAGTACTTC. Translating it yields CASSRGTPPYEQYF.

V is TRBV6-1 and J is TRBJ2-7, with 7 bases identical to TRBD1. The CDR3 is 15 amino acids. Trimming at V came to 3 bases and at J to 2 bases, leaving 7 bases not matched to a gene. Germline CDR1 is MNHNS and CDR2 is SASEGT. CDR3 coding DNA: TGTGCCAGCAGTGACAGGAGACAGGGAACCTACGAGCAGTACTTC. Its translation is CASSDRRQGTYEQYF.

The rearrangement uses TRBV10-3 and TRBJ1-4; TRBD1 agrees at 9 bases. The CDR3 contains 14 residues. The J segment lost 5 bases and the V segment lost 6 bases, leaving 4 bases of the junction unmatched. Germline CDR1 and CDR2: ENHRY and SYGVKD. CDR3 sequence (DNA): TGTGCCATCAGCAGGACAGGGGTGAATGAAAAACTGTTTTTT. Protein sequence: CAISRTGVNEKLFF.

This clone was observed a few times. The rearrangement links TRBV6-5 to TRBJ1-2; D remains unclear. This CDR3 is built from 15 residues. Trimming stripped 6 bases from V and 1 base from J, with 15 bases between. From germline, CDR1 is MNHEY and CDR2 SVGAGI. CDR3 sequence: CASSLNMGYNYGYTF. CDR3 nucleotides: TGTGCCAGCAGCCTCAATATGGGATATAACTATGGCTACACCTTC.

This sequence joins TRBV30 and TRBJ2-7; 8 bases are a match to TRBD2. Germline assignment: CDR1 GTSNPN and CDR2 SVGIG (reference sequence). V gave up 2 bases and J gave up 1 base; unmatched junction bases: 4. This CDR3 has 14 amino acids. The CDR3 loop is CAWSLGLDSYEQYF. The CDR3 bases are TGTGCCTGGAGTCTGGGACTAGATTCCTACGAGCAGTACTTC.

This chain links TRBV11-3 with TRBJ2-5; 7 nucleotides match TRBD1. Trimming removed 5 bases from V and 12 bases from J; junction bases left unmatched: 12. In germline, CDR1 is SGHNT, CDR2 YENEEA. The CDR3 spans 13 residues. The CDR3 region is CASSIGTESEEYF. Here the CDR3 DNA reads TGTGCCAGCAGCATCGGGACAGAGTCGGAGGAGTACTTC.

In this sample, this clone turned up once. The chain couples TRBV30 to TRBJ2-3, with D perhaps given as TRBD1 or TRBD2 (5 bases each). There are 15 residues in the CDR3. Germline V gives CDR1 GTSNPN, CDR2 SVGIG (reference sequence). The ends were cut back, 3 bases at V and 5 bases at J, with 18 bases in the middle. CDR3 sequence: CAWSEGPRVGDTQYF. The CDR3 nucleotides are TGTGCCTGGAGCGAGGGACCTCGGGTGGGAGATACGCAGTATTTT.

The chain combines TRBV19 with TRBJ1-3; D is ambiguous. This CDR3 contains 14 residues. Germline CDR1 LNHDA, CDR2 SQIVND (reference sequence). Trimming shortened V by 4 bases and J by 0 bases, and 7 bases separated the two germline ends. The chain's CDR3 is CASSTLSSGNTIYF. CDR3 nucleotides: TGTGCCAGTAGTACCTTAAGCTCTGGAAACACCATATATTTT.

This chain uses TRBV5-3 with TRBJ2-2; tentative D call: TRBD1 (6 bases). TRBV5-3 counts as an open reading frame of uncertain function. The CDR3 length is 18 residues. V was trimmed by 10 bases and J by 1 base, leaving 26 bases between them. The CDR3 nucleotides are TGTGCCCCCCTGGGACATGTCGGACGGGACGGGAACACCGGGGAGCTGTTTTTT. Its translation is CAPLGHVGRDGNTGELFF.

This sequence joins TRBV11-2 and TRBJ2-3; D gene uncertain. V lost 1 base and J 2 bases, leaving 10 bases between the germline ends. Germline loops: CDR1 SGHAT, CDR2 FQNNGV. The CDR3 covers 15 residues. The CDR3 DNA sequence: TGTGCCAGCAGCTTAGTAGGGTCTAACACAGATACGCAGTATTTT. It codes for CASSLVGSNTDTQYF.

The chain joins TRBV4-1 to TRBJ1-5; TRBD1 matches 9 bases. This CDR3 comprises 16 residues. CDR1 is MGHRA and CDR2 is YSYEKL in the germline V gene. The trim removed 3 bases at V and 2 bases at J, leaving 5 bases unmatched. The chain's CDR3 is CASSQSTGGGNQPQHF. The CDR3 coding sequence is TGCGCCAGCAGCCAGTCAACAGGGGGCGGCAATCAGCCCCAGCATTTT.

The chain has TRBV18 and TRBJ1-1; D is uncertain. Trimming removed 3 bases at V and 7 bases at J, with 12 bases between. Germline V gene data show CDR1 as KGHSH and CDR2 as LQKENI. The CDR3 covers 13 residues. The CDR3, as DNA: TGTGCCAGCTCACCGCGGACGGGGAATGAAGCTTTCTTT. It encodes CASSPRTGNEAFF.